This T cell receptor (beta chain) was profiled in a study of cytomegalovirus exposure and HLA in healthy donors. Overall study: HLA-typed donors were the source of around 85 million unique TCRs held in an early data release.

Remarks on this clone: Its antigen is unidentified.

The study ran its PCR with 60 Vbeta and 13 Jbeta primers. The assay was immunoSEQ multiplex PCR, and TCRdb's table has in-frame clones only and misses some. The sample carries more than 110,000 clones, around 83% recorded once. Broader study findings: The authors listed around 150 TCR beta chains as cytomegalovirus-associated. In vitro work confirmed that three CMV-associated chains recognize CMV antigens. The Asian-associated ancestry cluster reportedly had fewer N-insertions than the approximately 670-donor mean in a later analysis.

The sequence derives from a middle-aged man in good health and CMV-seropositive. The material sequenced was PBMCs.

The CDR3 nucleotides read TGTGCCAGCACCATGAGGGGGTATGGCTACACCTTC. The encoded protein is CASTMRGYGYTF. The chain joins TRBV5-6 to TRBJ1-2, with TRBD1 as a possible D gene (6 bases). Germline V lookup: CDR1 SGHDT, CDR2 YYEEEE. V lost 6 bases and J lost 5, with 11 bases in between. CDR3 length: 12 residues. Together with reference TRBV5-6 and TRBJ1-2, the CDR3 gives the full variable domain: DAGVTQSPTHLIKTRGQQVTLRCSPKSGHDTVSWYQQALGQGPQFIFQYYEEEERQRGNFPDRFSGHQFPNYSSELNVNALLLGDSALYLCASTMRGYGYTFGSGTRLTVV.